The rows below give T cell receptor beta chains drawn from one sample of a study of beta chain features in type 1 diabetes. The table came from immunoSEQ multiplex PCR; TCRdb's copy has only in-frame clones and leaves some out. The sample lists some 150,000 clones; roughly 11% were seen once. Sequencing used central memory CD4+ T cells from blood. All receptors derive from a man aged 18-30 years in good health. The CDR3 runs from the conserved cysteine through the conserved F or W. A D gene is named only where the DNA matches it firmly. Clone size is shown for a subset of rows, as once, few, many or a class of expanded clone.

CDR3 DNA: TGTGCCACCAGCAGATTAGATCAGCCCCAGCATTTT; CDR3 protein: CATSRLDQPQHF; J gene: TRBJ1-5; V gene: TRBV15; CDR3 length: 12; clone size: -; D gene: -
CDR3 DNA: TGTGCCTGGAGTCACCGCCGGGGTACCAAATTCACAGATACGCAGTATTTT; CDR3 protein: CAWSHRRGTKFTDTQYF; J gene: TRBJ2-3; V gene: TRBV30; CDR3 length: 17; clone size: many; D gene: -
CDR3 DNA: TGTGCCAGCAGTTTAAGGAACACTGGGTCCAACGTCCTGACTTTC; CDR3 protein: CASSLRNTGSNVLTF; J gene: TRBJ2-6; V gene: TRBV28; CDR3 length: 15; clone size: few; D gene: -
CDR3 DNA: TGTGCCTGGAGCAGGGGTAGCCAGCCCCAGCATTTT; CDR3 protein: CAWSRGSQPQHF; J gene: TRBJ1-5; V gene: TRBV30; CDR3 length: 12; clone size: few; D gene: -
CDR3 DNA: TGTGCCAGCAGCCGGTTCAGGGTAGTAGGAGAGACCCAGTACTTC; CDR3 protein: CASSRFRVVGETQYF; J gene: TRBJ2-5; V gene: TRBV5-6; CDR3 length: 15; clone size: -; D gene: -
CDR3 DNA: TGCGCCAGCAGCTTCCTAAGCCCGGGACAGGGCGAAGCTTTCTTT; CDR3 protein: CASSFLSPGQGEAFF; J gene: TRBJ1-1; V gene: TRBV5-1; CDR3 length: 15; clone size: few; D gene: TRBD1
CDR3 DNA: TGTGCCAGCTCAAAAAGCACAGATACGCAGTATTTT; CDR3 protein: CASSKSTDTQYF; J gene: TRBJ2-3; V gene: TRBV2; CDR3 length: 12; clone size: many; D gene: -
CDR3 DNA: TGTGCCAGCAGCCCCGGGACAGGGGGCTGGGGAGAAAATTCACCCCTCCACTTT; CDR3 protein: CASSPGTGGWGENSPLHF; J gene: TRBJ1-6; V gene: TRBV9; CDR3 length: 18; clone size: -; D gene: TRBD1
CDR3 DNA: TGTGCCAGCTCATCCACAGGGGGCAAGAATGAGCAGTTCTTC; CDR3 protein: CASSSTGGKNEQFF; J gene: TRBJ2-1; V gene: TRBV18; CDR3 length: 14; clone size: -; D gene: TRBD1
CDR3 DNA: TGTGCCAGTAGTATTGGACAGACCGCTGACTATGGCTACACCTTC; CDR3 protein: CASSIGQTADYGYTF; J gene: TRBJ1-2; V gene: TRBV19; CDR3 length: 15; clone size: -; D gene: -
CDR3 DNA: TGCGCCAGCAGCCAAGGACTAGCGGGGGGGCAGAATGAGCAGTTCTTC; CDR3 protein: CASSQGLAGGQNEQFF; J gene: TRBJ2-1; V gene: TRBV4-3; CDR3 length: 16; clone size: few; D gene: TRBD2
CDR3 DNA: TGTGCCAGCAGTGCGGGAGGGCCCAGTAAAGATACGCAGTATTTT; CDR3 protein: CASSAGGPSKDTQYF; J gene: TRBJ2-3; V gene: TRBV2; CDR3 length: 15; clone size: -; D gene: TRBD2
CDR3 DNA: TGTGCCAGCAGCGTAGGGCCGGGACAGGGTCAAGATACGCAGTATTTT; CDR3 protein: CASSVGPGQGQDTQYF; J gene: TRBJ2-3; V gene: TRBV9; CDR3 length: 16; clone size: -; D gene: TRBD1
CDR3 DNA: TGTGCCAGCAGGGACCAGATTTATGGCTACACCTTC; CDR3 protein: CASRDQIYGYTF; J gene: TRBJ1-2; V gene: TRBV28; CDR3 length: 12; clone size: few; D gene: -
CDR3 DNA: TGTGCGGGACAGGGGGTCTATGAGCAGTTCTTC; CDR3 protein: CAGQGVYEQFF; J gene: TRBJ2-1; V gene: TRBV2; CDR3 length: 11; clone size: -; D gene: TRBD1
CDR3 DNA: TGTGCCAGCAGCGTAGAGAATCGGGGCAATGAGCAGTTCTTC; CDR3 protein: CASSVENRGNEQFF; J gene: TRBJ2-1; V gene: TRBV9; CDR3 length: 14; clone size: -; D gene: -
CDR3 DNA: TGTGCCAGCAGCCCTTGGCCCGGGGACTATGGCTACACCTTC; CDR3 protein: CASSPWPGDYGYTF; J gene: TRBJ1-2; V gene: TRBV5-6; CDR3 length: 14; clone size: -; D gene: -
CDR3 DNA: TGTGCCAGCAGTCAGCCTTCCTCCCGGGATACGCAGTATTTT; CDR3 protein: CASSQPSSRDTQYF; J gene: TRBJ2-3; V gene: TRBV6-6; CDR3 length: 14; clone size: few; D gene: -
CDR3 DNA: TGTGCCAGCAGTGGTTATAATGAGCAGTTCTTC; CDR3 protein: CASSGYNEQFF; J gene: TRBJ2-1; V gene: TRBV2; CDR3 length: 11; clone size: -; D gene: -
CDR3 DNA: TGTGCCATCAGTGGTGCCGGACAGGGGGAGACCTACAATGAGCAGTTCTTC; CDR3 protein: CAISGAGQGETYNEQFF; J gene: TRBJ2-1; V gene: TRBV10-3; CDR3 length: 17; clone size: -; D gene: TRBD1
CDR3 DNA: TGTGCCAGCAGTTTATCAGGGACCTCCAACGTCCTGACTTTC; CDR3 protein: CASSLSGTSNVLTF; J gene: TRBJ2-6; V gene: TRBV27; CDR3 length: 14; clone size: many; D gene: -
CDR3 DNA: TGTGCCAGCAGCACCGCAGCGGAGCAGTACTTC; CDR3 protein: CASSTAAEQYF; J gene: TRBJ2-7; V gene: TRBV7-2; CDR3 length: 11; clone size: few; D gene: -
CDR3 DNA: TGTGCCAGCAGCTTTAAAGGGGACAATCAGCCCCAGCATTTT; CDR3 protein: CASSFKGDNQPQHF; J gene: TRBJ1-5; V gene: TRBV13; CDR3 length: 14; clone size: few; D gene: -
CDR3 DNA: TGTGCCAGCAGCTCCCGCCTTATGGGCATCGATGAGCAGTTCTTC; CDR3 protein: CASSSRLMGIDEQFF; J gene: TRBJ2-1; V gene: TRBV7-9; CDR3 length: 15; clone size: -; D gene: -
CDR3 DNA: TGTGCCAGCAGTGAAAGCGGAGGGCGAGAGACCCAGTACTTC; CDR3 protein: CASSESGGRETQYF; J gene: TRBJ2-5; V gene: TRBV6-1; CDR3 length: 14; clone size: -; D gene: -
CDR3 DNA: TGTGCCAGCAGCTTAGGAGGCCCGGGGTCGGATACGCAGTATTTT; CDR3 protein: CASSLGGPGSDTQYF; J gene: TRBJ2-3; V gene: TRBV7-2; CDR3 length: 15; clone size: -; D gene: -
CDR3 DNA: -; CDR3 protein: CASSSSVSEQYF; J gene: TRBJ2-7; V gene: TRBV28; CDR3 length: 12; clone size: few; D gene: -
CDR3 DNA: TGTGCCAGCAGCTGGCGCGGGGGAAACAACCAGCATTTT; CDR3 protein: CASSWRGGNNQHF; J gene: TRBJ1-5; V gene: TRBV7-2; CDR3 length: 13; clone size: once; D gene: -
CDR3 DNA: TGTGCCAGCAGCCCCCCACGGCGGGACACTGAAGCTTTCTTT; CDR3 protein: CASSPPRRDTEAFF; J gene: TRBJ1-1; V gene: TRBV5-4; CDR3 length: 14; clone size: -; D gene: -
CDR3 DNA: TGCGCCAGCAGCCCCGGAGCGGGAGGGCTCCACCAAGAGACCCAGTACTTC; CDR3 protein: CASSPGAGGLHQETQYF; J gene: TRBJ2-5; V gene: TRBV5-1; CDR3 length: 17; clone size: few; D gene: TRBD2
CDR3 DNA: TGCAGTGCCCTGCCCTCCTACGAGCAGTACTTC; CDR3 protein: CSALPSYEQYF; J gene: TRBJ2-7; V gene: TRBV20-1; CDR3 length: 11; clone size: few; D gene: -
CDR3 DNA: TGTGCCAGCAGTGTTGGAGGGGGCCGTAGCACAGATACGCAGTATTTT; CDR3 protein: CASSVGGGRSTDTQYF; J gene: TRBJ2-3; V gene: TRBV2; CDR3 length: 16; clone size: -; D gene: -
CDR3 DNA: TGTGCCAGCAGCTCGCCTACTAGCGGGAGGCTCTATGAGCAGTTCTTC; CDR3 protein: CASSSPTSGRLYEQFF; J gene: TRBJ2-1; V gene: TRBV7-2; CDR3 length: 16; clone size: -; D gene: TRBD2
CDR3 DNA: TGCAGCGTTGACAGGGGGAATGAGCAGTTCTTC; CDR3 protein: CSVDRGNEQFF; J gene: TRBJ2-1; V gene: TRBV29-1; CDR3 length: 11; clone size: -; D gene: TRBD1
CDR3 DNA: TGTGCCACCAGCAGGGAATCGGGACTAGCGGTACATGAGCAGTTCTTC; CDR3 protein: CATSRESGLAVHEQFF; J gene: TRBJ2-1; V gene: TRBV15; CDR3 length: 16; clone size: -; D gene: TRBD2
CDR3 DNA: TGTGCCAGTAGTATGAGATCGGGGGGAGAGCTGTTTTTT; CDR3 protein: CASSMRSGGELFF; J gene: TRBJ2-2; V gene: TRBV19; CDR3 length: 13; clone size: -; D gene: TRBD2
CDR3 DNA: TGTGCCAGCAGTGATACTAGCGGGAGGGCCCTATTCTACGAGCAGTACTTC; CDR3 protein: CASSDTSGRALFYEQYF; J gene: TRBJ2-7; V gene: TRBV6-1; CDR3 length: 17; clone size: -; D gene: TRBD2